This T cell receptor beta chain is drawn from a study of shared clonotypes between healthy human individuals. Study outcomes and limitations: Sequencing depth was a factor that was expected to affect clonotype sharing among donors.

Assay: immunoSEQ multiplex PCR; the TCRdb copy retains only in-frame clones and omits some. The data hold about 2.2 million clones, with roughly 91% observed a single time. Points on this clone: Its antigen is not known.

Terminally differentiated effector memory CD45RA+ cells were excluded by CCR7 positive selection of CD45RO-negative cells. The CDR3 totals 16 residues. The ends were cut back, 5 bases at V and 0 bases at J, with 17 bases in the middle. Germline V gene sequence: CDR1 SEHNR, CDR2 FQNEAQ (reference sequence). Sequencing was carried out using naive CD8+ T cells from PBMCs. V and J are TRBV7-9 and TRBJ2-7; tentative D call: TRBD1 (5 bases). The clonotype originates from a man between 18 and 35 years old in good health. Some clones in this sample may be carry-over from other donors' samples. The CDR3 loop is CASSVPQDKDSYEQYF. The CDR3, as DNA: TGTGCCAGCAGCGTCCCGCAGGACAAGGACTCCTACGAGCAGTACTTC.